This T cell receptor beta chain was recovered during a study of blood T cell repertoires in COVID-19. Study summary: Samples of COVID-19 (acute and convalescent) were obtained from the United States, Italy and Spain. T cells, B-cell-depleted T cells, or PBMCs provided the cDNA or gDNA that served as material.

Seattle researchers signed up patients amid active infection and tracked them longitudinally. In the source study's methods: How many nucleated cells were present was estimated from reference gene primer amplification. Only in-frame clones appear in the TCRdb table, and some are missing; sequencing was by immunoSEQ multiplex PCR. V and J calls and clone size are copied from that table; D and trimming were computed from the DNA. Among tens of thousands of clones, 76% were seen once, and the ten largest hold more than 12%. The sequencing input was peripheral blood. This sequence originates from a man in his sixties with COVID-19, enrolled during active disease.

The CDR3 sequence: CAWSGGGNQPQHF. The CDR3 DNA reads TGTGCCTGGAGTGGCGGGGGCAATCAGCCCCAGCATTTT. The rearrangement links TRBV30 to TRBJ1-5; no clear D. CDR1 GTSNPN and CDR2 SVGIG come from the germline V gene (reference sequence). The V end lost 1 base, the J end lost 2 bases, and 6 bases lay between the germline ends. This CDR3 is 13 amino acids long.